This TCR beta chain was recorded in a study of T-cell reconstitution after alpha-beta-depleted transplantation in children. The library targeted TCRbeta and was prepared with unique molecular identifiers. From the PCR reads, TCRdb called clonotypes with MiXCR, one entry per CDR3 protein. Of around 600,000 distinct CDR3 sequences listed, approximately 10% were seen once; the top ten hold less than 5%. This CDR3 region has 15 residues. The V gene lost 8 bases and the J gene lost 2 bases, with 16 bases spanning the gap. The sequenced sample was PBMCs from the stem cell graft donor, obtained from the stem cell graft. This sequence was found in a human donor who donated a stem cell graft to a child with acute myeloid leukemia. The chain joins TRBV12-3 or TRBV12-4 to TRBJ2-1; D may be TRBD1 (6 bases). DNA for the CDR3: TGTGCCAGCGATCGACAGGAGAAAACCTACAATGAGCAGTTCTTC. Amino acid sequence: CASDRQEKTYNEQFF.